This T cell receptor (beta chain) was obtained from a study of T cells in narcolepsy. Turning to the study itself: Donors had narcolepsy type 1 or type 2, or were healthy controls.

Comments on this clone: The antigen is undetermined.

TCRdb's table, derived via immunoSEQ multiplex PCR, lists solely in-frame clones and lacks some. The sample gives roughly 34,000 clones, about 90% of which show up once; over 0.65% is in the top ten. CDR3 length: 14 amino acids. Losses at the gene ends were 10 bases for V and 6 bases for J; bases not matched to a gene: 10. The germline gives CDR1 SNHLY, CDR2 FYNNEI. General study points: Autoreactive HCRT-specific and TRIB2-specific clonotypes were marked in same-patient CSF-versus-blood CD4+ comparisons. Blood of same and different patients, but not healthy controls, reportedly held recurring autoreactive clonotypes. No autoreactive T cell clone sequences appeared in some memory CD4+ repertoires.

The specimen was CD45RA- memory CD4+ T cells from PBMCs. The V call is TRBV2, the J call TRBJ2-3; 10 bases align to TRBD2. The source is a human donor with narcolepsy. The CDR3 spells CATRLAGNMDTQYF. In nucleotides, the CDR3 is TGTGCCACCCGACTAGCGGGTAATATGGATACGCAGTATTTT. The full variable domain, its missing parts supplied by reference TRBV2 and TRBJ2-3, is EPEVTQTPSHQVTQMGQEVILRCVPISNHLYFYWYRQILGQKVEFLVSFYNNEISEKSEIFDDQFSVERPDGSNFTLKIRSTKLEDSAMYFCATRLAGNMDTQYFGPGTRLTVL.